Shown below are 6 T cell receptor beta chains from a single sample sequenced in a study of regulatory T cells in long-lasting Graves disease (dated by TCRdb to 2020 to 2023). What the time point label conveys for this sample: newly diagnosed GD, antithyroid drugs for less than 3 months. RNA was extracted from PBMCs in TRIzol for both TCR sequencing and RNA sequencing. The method was multiplex PCR. The sequencer was an Illumina HiSeq 4000. TCR beta libraries were built with iRepertoire HTBI primers and Arm-PCR amplification of CDR3 regions. TCRdb redid the processing of the public reads, applying fastp at Q25 and MiXCR, and retained in-frame beta chains. Each entry is one CDR3 protein sequence, shown with its most common DNA and genes. Recorded for this sample are about 430,000 distinct CDR3 sequences; approximately 16% of them occurred a single time. The top ten clones comprise approximately 7.6% of the sample.

The sample was also reused in another study, on T cells in Graves' hyperthyroidism and ophthalmopathy.

The source was peripheral blood mononuclear cells (PBMCs), collected at new diagnosis, from a patient treated with antithyroid drugs. The receptor source for this set is a middle-aged woman with Graves disease. Donor details come from another sample of the same person, matched by shared clones.

This clonotype was seen ten or more times. The CDR3 loop reads CASSLILAGEETQYF. The CDR3 DNA is TGTGCCAGCAGCTTAATTCTAGCGGGAGAAGAGACCCAGTACTTC. This sequence joins TRBV11-3 and TRBJ2-5; 10 bases align to TRBD2. V was pared by 2 bases and J by 3 bases, with 3 bases of the junction left unmatched. Germline loops: CDR1 SGHNT, CDR2 YENEEA. There are 15 residues in the CDR3.

About this clonotype itself: Being one base from a much bigger clone, this may be a read error. As the CDR3 is not closed by the conserved phenylalanine or tryptophan, this likely results from a read error. The chain combines TRBV5-6 with TRBJ1-1; TRBD1 agrees at 9 bases. V lost 5 bases and J lost 1; bases outside the gene matches: 6. CDR1 and CDR2 (germline): SGHDT, YYEEEE. CDR3 length: 15 residues. In DNA, the CDR3 is TGTGCCAGCAGAAACGGGGACAGGGAGAACACTGAAGCTTTCATT. Translation gives CASRNGDRENTEAFI.

The V call is TRBV5-1, the J call TRBJ1-4, with D unresolved. CDR1 and CDR2 from the germline V gene are SGHRS and YFSETQ. The CDR3 length is 17 residues. The ends were cut back, 0 bases at V and 9 bases at J, with 21 bases in the middle. DNA for the CDR3: TGCGCCAGCAGCTTGGCCTATAGAGGGAAAGCGGAAAAAAAACTGTTTTTT. Protein: CASSLAYRGKAEKKLFF.

This clonotype has at least ten counts. The genes are TRBV12-3 or TRBV12-4 and TRBJ2-1, with 10 nucleotides matching TRBD2. The J segment lost 5 bases and the V segment lost 7 bases, leaving 11 bases of the junction unmatched. CDR3 length equals 16 residues. The CDR3 reads CASTQSGSGRDNEQFF. The DNA of the CDR3 is TGTGCCAGCACTCAGAGTGGGAGCGGGAGGGACAATGAGCAGTTCTTC.

This clonotype was found many times. V usage is TRBV2 and J usage is TRBJ2-5, with TRBD2 matching 13 bases. Germline loops: CDR1 SNHLY, CDR2 FYNNEI. Trimming took 6 bases from V and 4 from J; bases not matched to a gene: 11. CDR3 length: 17 residues. The CDR3 loop reads CASSDLVWTSGRETQYF. Written as DNA, the CDR3 is TGTGCCAGCAGCGACTTAGTTTGGACTAGCGGGAGAGAGACCCAGTACTTC.

The chain links TRBV3-2 to TRBJ1-1. TRBV3-2 is a documented pseudogene. The CDR3 contains 13 residues. Written as DNA, the CDR3 is TGTGCCAGCAGCCGGGACATGGACACTGAAGCTTTCTTT. It encodes CASSRDMDTEAFF.